The 15 T cell receptor beta chains below were found in one sample sequenced in a study of T cells expressing NK-cell markers. TCRdb re-called the 5' RACE reads and catalogs CDR3 proteins one per entry, DNA excluded. The sample totals 200,000 to 300,000 distinct CDR3 sequences. The sequenced material came from blood T cells: a sorted CD56 or NKG2C T cell subset, CD4+ or CD8+ T cells, or bulk PBMC T cells (not recorded which). These receptors were collected from a man between 18 and 29 years old in good health.

The J gene is TRBJ1-1, the V gene TRBV10-3; the D gene TCRdb calls, TRBD1, cannot be checked with no DNA. This CDR3 is built from 13 residues. CDR1 ENHRY and CDR2 SYGVKD come from the germline V gene. The CDR3 is CAISGREGTEAFF.

V gene TRBV29-1 combines with J gene TRBJ2-3; the D call of TRBD2 rests on TCRdb alone, since no DNA is present to check it. CDR3 length equals 14 residues. The germline gives CDR1 SQVTM, CDR2 ANQGSEA. The CDR3 sequence is CSVEDRELVDTQYF.

The chain couples TRBV11-2 to TRBJ1-1. The length of the CDR3 is 12 residues. The germline CDR1 and CDR2 sequences are SGHAT and FQNNGV. CDR3 sequence reads: CASSLELVEAFF.

The J gene is TRBJ2-3, the V gene TRBV12-3 or TRBV12-4; as DNA is missing, the TRBD1 call by TCRdb cannot be tested. CDR3 size: 18 residues. The CDR3: CASSFRQWAGGRTDTQYF.

The chain is built from TRBV10-3 and TRBJ2-1; as DNA is missing, the TRBD2 call by TCRdb cannot be tested. Germline assignment: CDR1 ENHRY and CDR2 SYGVKD. The CDR3 extends over 15 amino acids. The CDR3 protein is CAISVKVAGNNEQFF.

The rearrangement joins TRBV10-3 to TRBJ2-2; TCRdb indicates TRBD2, and absent DNA this call remains unverified. CDR1 is ENHRY, CDR2 SYGVKD, per germline. The CDR3 loop spans 18 amino acids. CDR3: CAISESGTILANTGELFF.

This chain joins TRBV29-1 and TRBJ2-7; TCRdb lists TRBD2, though no DNA is available to test this call. The CDR3 sequence is 14 residues long. CDR1 is SQVTM, CDR2 ANQGSEA, per germline. The chain's CDR3 is CSVENGQRFYEQYF.

The CDR3 reads CASILGTGLVNEQFF. The chain employs TRBV12-3 or TRBV12-4 and TRBJ2-1; TCRdb designates TRBD2, a call that cannot be tested without DNA. The CDR3 consists of 15 residues.

V is TRBV18 and J is TRBJ1-2; the D call from TCRdb, TRBD1, cannot be confirmed without DNA. CDR1 and CDR2 (germline): KGHSH, LQKENI. The CDR3 contains 15 residues. CDR3 sequence reads: CASSPRQGEIPGYTF.

This sequence joins TRBV30 and TRBJ2-2. This CDR3 contains 14 residues. The germline gives CDR1 GTSNPN, CDR2 SVGIG (reference sequence). The CDR3 reads CASLWLANTGELFF.

The chain recombines TRBV6-1 with TRBJ2-5. The CDR3 is 13 residues long. Germline CDR1 is MNHNS and CDR2 is SASEGT. CDR3 sequence: CATQGTVQETQYF.

V gene TRBV27 combines with J gene TRBJ2-3; the TCRdb call, TRBD2, lacks DNA for checking. The CDR3 covers 16 residues. Per the germline V gene, CDR1 is MNHEY and CDR2 is SMNVEV (reference sequence). The chain's CDR3 is CASSSWSGSLADTQYF.

The chain carries TRBV20-1 and TRBJ1-6. Germline V gene data show CDR1 as DFQATT and CDR2 as SNEGSKA (reference sequence). The CDR3 extends over 16 amino acids. The CDR3 loop reads CSARAGRSSYNSPLHF.

The CDR3 reads CATSDPYNEQFF. This sequence joins TRBV24-1 and TRBJ2-1. Germline CDR1 is KGHDR and CDR2 is SFDVKD. This CDR3 has 12 amino acids.

The chain carries TRBV12-3 or TRBV12-4 and TRBJ2-1; as DNA is missing, the TRBD1 call by TCRdb cannot be tested. This CDR3 has 13 amino acids. The CDR3 is CASSSPTVNEQFF.